The present T cell receptor (beta chain) was sequenced within a study of shared clonotypes between healthy human individuals. Study background: CD4 naive and memory got three plates each, CD8 naive two, CD8 memory one.

Findings of the study overall: The naive CD4 repertoires of a few donors were compared, and roughly 5% of clonotypes were shared. Represented diversity (both genetic and exposure-history) was limited by the small number of donors.

Note on this clone: Antigen: not known.

After removal of 5 bases from V and 5 bases from J, the junction contained 6 bases not matched to a gene. Germline V gene data show CDR1 as SEHNR and CDR2 as FQNEAQ (reference sequence). This CDR3 has 13 residues. CD45RO-negative cells were positively selected for CCR7, leaving out terminally differentiated effector memory CD45RA+ cells. At a deep level, the assay was run. TCRdb's table, derived via immunoSEQ multiplex PCR, lists solely in-frame clones and lacks some. Among more than 550,000 clones listed, roughly nine tenths were seen once. The TCR was taken from a man aged 25 to 40 in good health. The source material was naive CD8+ T cells sorted from blood. The chain carries TRBV7-9 and TRBJ2-7; TRBD2 matches at 7 bases. The DNA for the CDR3 is TGTGCCAGCAGCCGAAGGACTAGGGACGAGCAGTACTTC. As protein: CASSRRTRDEQYF.